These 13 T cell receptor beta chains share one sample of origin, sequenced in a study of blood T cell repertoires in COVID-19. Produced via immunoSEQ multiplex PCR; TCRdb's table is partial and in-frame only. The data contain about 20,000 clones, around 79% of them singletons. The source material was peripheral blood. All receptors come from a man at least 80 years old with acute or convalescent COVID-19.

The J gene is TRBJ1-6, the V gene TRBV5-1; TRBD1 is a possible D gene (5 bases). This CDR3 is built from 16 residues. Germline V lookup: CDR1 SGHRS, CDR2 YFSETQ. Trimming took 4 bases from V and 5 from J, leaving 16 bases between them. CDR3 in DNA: TGCGCCAGCAGCGGGGGGACTTCAACAAATAATTCACCCCTCCACTTT. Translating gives CASSGGTSTNNSPLHF.

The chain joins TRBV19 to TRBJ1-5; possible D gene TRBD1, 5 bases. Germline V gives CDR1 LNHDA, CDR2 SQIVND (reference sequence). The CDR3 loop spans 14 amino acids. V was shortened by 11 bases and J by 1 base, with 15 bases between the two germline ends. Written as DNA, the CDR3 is TGTGCCGGGGGGAGGGCGGAAAGCAATCAGCCCCAGCATTTT. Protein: CAGGRAESNQPQHF.

CDR3 loop: CASSLRQGQDSPLHF. The CDR3 bases are TGTGCCAGCAGCTTACGACAGGGACAGGATTCACCCCTCCACTTT. V is TRBV5-6 and J is TRBJ1-6, with 8 nucleotides matching TRBD1. CDR3 length: 15 amino acids. The V segment lost 2 bases and the J segment 8 bases; nucleotides outside the gene matches: 6. Germline lookup yields CDR1 SGHDT and CDR2 YYEEEE. The full variable domain, rest sourced from reference TRBV5-6 and TRBJ1-6, is DAGVTQSPTHLIKTRGQQVTLRCSPKSGHDTVSWYQQALGQGPQFIFQYYEEEERQRGNFPDRFSGHQFPNYSSELNVNALLLGDSALYLCASSLRQGQDSPLHFGNGTRLTVT.

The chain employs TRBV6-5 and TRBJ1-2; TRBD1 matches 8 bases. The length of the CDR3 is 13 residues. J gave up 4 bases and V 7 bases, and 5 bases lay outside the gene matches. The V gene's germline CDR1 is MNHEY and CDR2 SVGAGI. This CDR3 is CASTPDRAYGYTF. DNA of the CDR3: TGTGCCAGCACCCCGGACAGGGCCTATGGCTACACCTTC.

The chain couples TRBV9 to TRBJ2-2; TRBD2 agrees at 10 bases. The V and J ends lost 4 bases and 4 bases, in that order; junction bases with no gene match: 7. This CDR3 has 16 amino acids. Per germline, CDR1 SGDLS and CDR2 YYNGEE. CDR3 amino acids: CASSPGLAVITGELFF. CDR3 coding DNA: TGTGCCAGCAGCCCTGGACTAGCGGTGATCACCGGGGAGCTGTTTTTT.

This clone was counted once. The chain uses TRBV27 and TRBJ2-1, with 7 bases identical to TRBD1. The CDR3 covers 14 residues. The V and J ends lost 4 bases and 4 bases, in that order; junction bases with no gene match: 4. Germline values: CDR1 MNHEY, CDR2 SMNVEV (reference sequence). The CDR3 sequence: CASSSNRGYNEQFF. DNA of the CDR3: TGTGCCAGCAGTTCAAACAGGGGTTACAATGAGCAGTTCTTC.

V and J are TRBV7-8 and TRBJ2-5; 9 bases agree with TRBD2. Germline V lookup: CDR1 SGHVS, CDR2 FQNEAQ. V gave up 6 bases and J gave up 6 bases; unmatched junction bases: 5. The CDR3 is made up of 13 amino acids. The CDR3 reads CASSSGLAKTQYF. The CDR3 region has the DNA TGTGCCAGCAGTTCAGGACTAGCGAAGACCCAGTACTTC. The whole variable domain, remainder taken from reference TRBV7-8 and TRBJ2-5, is GAGVSQSPRYKVAKRGQDVALRCDPISGHVSLFWYQQALGQGPEFLTYFQNEAQLDKSGLPSDRFFAERPEGSVSTLKIQRTQQEDSAVYLCASSSGLAKTQYFGPGTRLLVL.

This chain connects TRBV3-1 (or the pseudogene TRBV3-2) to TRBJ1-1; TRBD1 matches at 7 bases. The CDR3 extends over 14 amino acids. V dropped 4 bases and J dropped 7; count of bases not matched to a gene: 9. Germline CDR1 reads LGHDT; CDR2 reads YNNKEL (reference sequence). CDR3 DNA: TGTGCCAGCAGCCGCGTGAGACAGGGCATTGAAGCTTTCTTT. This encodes CASSRVRQGIEAFF.

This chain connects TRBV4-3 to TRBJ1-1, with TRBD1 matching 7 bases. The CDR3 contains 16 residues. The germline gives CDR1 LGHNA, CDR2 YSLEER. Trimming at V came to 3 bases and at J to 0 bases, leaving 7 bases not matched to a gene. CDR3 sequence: CASSHRDSKMNTEAFF. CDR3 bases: TGCGCCAGCAGCCATAGGGACAGCAAGATGAACACTGAAGCTTTCTTT.

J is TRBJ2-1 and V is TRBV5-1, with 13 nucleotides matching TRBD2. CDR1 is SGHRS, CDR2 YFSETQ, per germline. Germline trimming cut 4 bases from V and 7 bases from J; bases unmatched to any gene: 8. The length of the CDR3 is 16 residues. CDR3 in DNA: TGCGCCAGCAGCAGAGGGACTAGCGGGAATGCGAATGAGCAGTTCTTC. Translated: CASSRGTSGNANEQFF.

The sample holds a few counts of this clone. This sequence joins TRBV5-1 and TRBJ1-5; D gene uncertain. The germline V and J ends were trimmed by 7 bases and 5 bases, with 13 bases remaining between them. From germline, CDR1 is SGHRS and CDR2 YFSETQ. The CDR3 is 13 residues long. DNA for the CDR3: TGCGCCAGCTCCCTCGCGGTGGATCAGCCCCAGCATTTT. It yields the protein CASSLAVDQPQHF.

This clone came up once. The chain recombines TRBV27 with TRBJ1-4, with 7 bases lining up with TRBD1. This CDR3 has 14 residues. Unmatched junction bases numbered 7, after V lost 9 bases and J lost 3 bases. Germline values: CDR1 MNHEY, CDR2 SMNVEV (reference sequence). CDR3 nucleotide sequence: TGTGCCAGTGCGAGTACAGGGGCTAATGAAAAACTGTTTTTT. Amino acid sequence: CASASTGANEKLFF.

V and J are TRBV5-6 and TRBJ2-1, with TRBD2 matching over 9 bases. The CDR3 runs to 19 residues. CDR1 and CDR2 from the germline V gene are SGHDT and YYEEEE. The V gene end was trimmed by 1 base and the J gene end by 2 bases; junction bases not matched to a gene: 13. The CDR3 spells CASSLRREGGGSAYNEQFF. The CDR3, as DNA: TGTGCCAGCAGCTTGAGGCGGGAGGGCGGAGGGAGCGCCTACAATGAGCAGTTCTTC.